The source of this T cell receptor (beta chain) is a study of blood T cell repertoires in COVID-19. Study background: There were acute and convalescent COVID-19 samples, and they came from the United States, Italy and Spain. The analysed material was cDNA or gDNA that came from T cells, B-cell-depleted T cells, or PBMCs.

The V gene's germline CDR1 is SGHVS and CDR2 FQNEAQ. Trimming took off 1 base at V and 0 bases at J, with 12 bases between the two ends. This CDR3 contains 16 residues. In the original processing: Estimation of nucleated cell counts was performed using reference gene primer amplification. Using immunoSEQ multiplex PCR, the repertoire was profiled, and TCRdb retains in-frame clones only, with some absent. V and J calls and clone size are those listed in that table; D and trimming were worked out from the DNA. The data contain over 110,000 clones, over 70% of them singletons. What was sequenced was peripheral blood. V usage is TRBV7-8 and J usage is TRBJ2-5; possible D gene TRBD2, 6 bases. This receptor was taken from a man in his sixties or seventies who had recovered from COVID-19. The CDR3 is CASSLVVSGHQETQYF. DNA for the CDR3: TGTGCCAGCAGCTTAGTCGTTAGCGGCCACCAAGAGACCCAGTACTTC.